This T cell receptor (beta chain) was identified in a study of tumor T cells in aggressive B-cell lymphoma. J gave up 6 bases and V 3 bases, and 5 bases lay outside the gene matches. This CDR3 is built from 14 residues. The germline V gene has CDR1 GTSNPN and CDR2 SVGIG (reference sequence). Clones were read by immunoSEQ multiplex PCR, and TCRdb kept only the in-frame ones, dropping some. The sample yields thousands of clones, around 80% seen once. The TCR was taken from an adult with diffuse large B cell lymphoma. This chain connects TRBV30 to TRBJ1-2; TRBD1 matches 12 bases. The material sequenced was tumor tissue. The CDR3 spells CAWSGGQGANGYTF. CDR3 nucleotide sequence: TGTGCCTGGAGCGGGGGACAGGGGGCGAATGGCTACACCTTC. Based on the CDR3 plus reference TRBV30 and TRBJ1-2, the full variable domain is SQTIHQWPATLVQPVGSPLSLECTVEGTSNPNLYWYRQAAGRGLQLLFYSVGIGQISSEVPQNLSASRPQDRQFILSSKKLLLSDSGFYLCAWSGGQGANGYTFGSGTRLTVV.